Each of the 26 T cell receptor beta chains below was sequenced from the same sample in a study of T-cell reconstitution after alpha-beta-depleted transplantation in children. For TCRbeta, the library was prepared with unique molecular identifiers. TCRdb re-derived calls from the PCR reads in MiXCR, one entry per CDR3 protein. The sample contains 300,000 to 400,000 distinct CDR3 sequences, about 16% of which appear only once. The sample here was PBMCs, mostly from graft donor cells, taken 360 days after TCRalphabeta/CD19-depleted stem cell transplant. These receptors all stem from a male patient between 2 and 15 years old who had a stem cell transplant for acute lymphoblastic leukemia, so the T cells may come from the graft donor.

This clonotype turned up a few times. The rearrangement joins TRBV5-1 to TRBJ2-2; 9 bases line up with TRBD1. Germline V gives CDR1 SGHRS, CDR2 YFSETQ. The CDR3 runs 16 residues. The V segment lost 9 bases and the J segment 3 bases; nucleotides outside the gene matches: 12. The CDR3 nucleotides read TGCGCCACCCGAAACAGGGGGCTTACGGACACCGGGGAGCTGTTTTTT. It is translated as CATRNRGLTDTGELFF.

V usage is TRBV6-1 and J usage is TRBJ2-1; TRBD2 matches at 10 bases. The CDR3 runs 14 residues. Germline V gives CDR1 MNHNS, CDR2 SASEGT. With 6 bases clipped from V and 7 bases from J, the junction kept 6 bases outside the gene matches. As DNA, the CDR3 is TGTGCCAGCAGCCACAGCGGGAGGGGGAATGAGCAGTTCTTC. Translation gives CASSHSGRGNEQFF.

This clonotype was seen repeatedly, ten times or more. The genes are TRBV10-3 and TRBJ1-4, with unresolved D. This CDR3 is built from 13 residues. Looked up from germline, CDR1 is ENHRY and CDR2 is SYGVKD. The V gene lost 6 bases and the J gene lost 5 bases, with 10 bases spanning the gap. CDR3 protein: CAIREGGNEKLFF. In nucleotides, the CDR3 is TGTGCCATCAGGGAAGGTGGAAATGAAAAACTGTTTTTT.

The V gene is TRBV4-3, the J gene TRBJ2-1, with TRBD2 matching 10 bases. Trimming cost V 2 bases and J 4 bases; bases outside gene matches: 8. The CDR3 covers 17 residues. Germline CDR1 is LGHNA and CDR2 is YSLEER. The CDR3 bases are TGCGCCAGCAGCCAACGAACTTCTAGCGGGAGTTACAATGAGCAGTTCTTC. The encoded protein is CASSQRTSSGSYNEQFF.

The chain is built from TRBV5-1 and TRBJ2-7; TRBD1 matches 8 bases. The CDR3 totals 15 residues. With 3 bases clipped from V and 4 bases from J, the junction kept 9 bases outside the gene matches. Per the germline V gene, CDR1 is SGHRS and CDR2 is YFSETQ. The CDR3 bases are TGCGCCAGCAGCTCGGACGGGACAGGTGCTTACGAGCAGTACTTC. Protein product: CASSSDGTGAYEQYF.

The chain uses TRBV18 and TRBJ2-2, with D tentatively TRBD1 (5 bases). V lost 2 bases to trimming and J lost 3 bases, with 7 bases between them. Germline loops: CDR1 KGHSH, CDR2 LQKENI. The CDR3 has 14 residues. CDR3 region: CASSPLQDTGELFF. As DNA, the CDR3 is TGTGCCAGCTCACCATTACAGGACACCGGGGAGCTGTTTTTT. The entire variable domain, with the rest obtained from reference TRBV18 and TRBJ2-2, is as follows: NAGVMQNPRHLVRRRGQEARLRCSPMKGHSHVYWYRQLPEEGLKFMVYLQKENIIDESGMPKERFSAEFPKEGPSILRIQQVVRGDSAAYFCASSPLQDTGELFFGEGSRLTVL.

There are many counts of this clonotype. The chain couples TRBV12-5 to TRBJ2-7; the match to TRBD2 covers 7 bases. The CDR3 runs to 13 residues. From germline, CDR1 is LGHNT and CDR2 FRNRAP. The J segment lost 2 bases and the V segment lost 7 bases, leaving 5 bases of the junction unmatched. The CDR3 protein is CASADLAAYEQYF. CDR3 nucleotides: TGTGCTAGTGCCGATCTAGCGGCCTACGAGCAGTACTTC.

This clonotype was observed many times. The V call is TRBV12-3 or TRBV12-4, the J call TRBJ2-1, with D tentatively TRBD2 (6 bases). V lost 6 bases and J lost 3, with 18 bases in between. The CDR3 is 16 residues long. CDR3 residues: CASSPPGTGSYNEQFF. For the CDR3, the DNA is TGTGCCAGCAGCCCCCCCGGGACTGGAAGCTACAATGAGCAGTTCTTC.

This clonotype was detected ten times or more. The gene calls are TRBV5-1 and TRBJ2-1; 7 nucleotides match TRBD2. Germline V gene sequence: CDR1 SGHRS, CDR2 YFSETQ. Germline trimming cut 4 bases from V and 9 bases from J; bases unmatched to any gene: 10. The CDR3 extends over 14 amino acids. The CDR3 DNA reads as TGCGCCAGCAGCCCGGGAGGAGGGAGTATTGAGCAGTTCTTC. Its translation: CASSPGGGSIEQFF.

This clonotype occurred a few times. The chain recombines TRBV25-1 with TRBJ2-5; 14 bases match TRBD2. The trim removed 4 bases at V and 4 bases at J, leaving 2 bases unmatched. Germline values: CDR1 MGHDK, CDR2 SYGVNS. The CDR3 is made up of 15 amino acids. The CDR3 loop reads CASSGLAGGIETQYF. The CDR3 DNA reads TGTGCCAGCAGTGGACTAGCGGGAGGGATAGAGACCCAGTACTTC. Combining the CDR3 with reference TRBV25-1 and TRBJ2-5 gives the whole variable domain EADIYQTPRYLVIGTGKKITLECSQTMGHDKMYWYQQDPGMELHLIHYSYGVNSTEKGDLSSESTVSRIRTEHFPLTLESARPSHTSQYLCASSGLAGGIETQYFGPGTRLLVL.

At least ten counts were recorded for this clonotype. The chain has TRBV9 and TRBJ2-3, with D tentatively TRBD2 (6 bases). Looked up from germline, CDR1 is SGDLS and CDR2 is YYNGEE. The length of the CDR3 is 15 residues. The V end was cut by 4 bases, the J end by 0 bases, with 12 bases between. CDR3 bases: TGTGCCAGCAGCCCCCGACTAGACAGCACAGATACGCAGTATTTT. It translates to CASSPRLDSTDTQYF. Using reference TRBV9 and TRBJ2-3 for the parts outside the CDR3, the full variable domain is DSGVTQTPKHLITATGQRVTLRCSPRSGDLSVYWYQQSLDQGLQFLIQYYNGEERAKGNILERFSAQQFPDLHSELNLSSLELGDSALYFCASSPRLDSTDTQYFGPGTRLTVL.

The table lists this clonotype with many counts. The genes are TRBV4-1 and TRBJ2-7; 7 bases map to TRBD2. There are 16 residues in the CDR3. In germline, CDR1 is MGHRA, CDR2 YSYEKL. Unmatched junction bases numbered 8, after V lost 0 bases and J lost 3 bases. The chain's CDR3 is CASSQDPLAVSYEQYF. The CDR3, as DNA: TGCGCCAGCAGCCAAGATCCCCTAGCGGTGAGCTACGAGCAGTACTTC.

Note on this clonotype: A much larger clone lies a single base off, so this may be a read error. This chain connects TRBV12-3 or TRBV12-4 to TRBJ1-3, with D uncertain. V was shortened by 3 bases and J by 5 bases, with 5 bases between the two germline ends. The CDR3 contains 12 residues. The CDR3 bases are TGTGCCAGCAGTTTTTCCAGAAACACCATATATTTT. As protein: CASSFSRNTIYF.

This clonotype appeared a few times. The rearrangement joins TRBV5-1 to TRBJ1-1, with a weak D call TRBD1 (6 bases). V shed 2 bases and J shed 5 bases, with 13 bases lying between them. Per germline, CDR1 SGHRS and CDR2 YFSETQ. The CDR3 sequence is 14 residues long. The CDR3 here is CASSLTGFGTEAFF. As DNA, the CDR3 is TGCGCCAGCAGCTTAACAGGGTTCGGTACTGAAGCTTTCTTT. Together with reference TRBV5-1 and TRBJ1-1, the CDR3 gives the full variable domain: KAGVTQTPRYLIKTRGQQVTLSCSPISGHRSVSWYQQTPGQGLQFLFEYFSETQRNKGNFPGRFSGRQFSNSRSEMNVSTLELGDSALYLCASSLTGFGTEAFFGQGTRLTVV.

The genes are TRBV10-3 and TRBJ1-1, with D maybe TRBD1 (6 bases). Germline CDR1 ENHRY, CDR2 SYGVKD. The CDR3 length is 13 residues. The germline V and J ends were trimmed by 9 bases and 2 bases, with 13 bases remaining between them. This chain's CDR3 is CAIRGAENTEAFF. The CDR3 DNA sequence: TGTGCCATAAGGGGGGCAGAAAACACTGAAGCTTTCTTT.

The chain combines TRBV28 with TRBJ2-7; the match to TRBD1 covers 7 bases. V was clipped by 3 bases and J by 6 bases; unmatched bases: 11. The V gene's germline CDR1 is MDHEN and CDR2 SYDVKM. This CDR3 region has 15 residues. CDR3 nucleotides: TGTGCCAGCAGTTTCCAGAGGGGGCGGCGGAGCGAGCAGTACTTC. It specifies CASSFQRGRRSEQYF.

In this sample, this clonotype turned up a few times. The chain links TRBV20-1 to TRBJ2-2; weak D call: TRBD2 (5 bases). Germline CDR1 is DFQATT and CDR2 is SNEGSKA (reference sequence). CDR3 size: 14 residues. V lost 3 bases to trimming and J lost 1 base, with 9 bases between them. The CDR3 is CSASVSGNTGELFF. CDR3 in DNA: TGCAGTGCTAGTGTAAGCGGGAACACCGGGGAGCTGTTTTTT.

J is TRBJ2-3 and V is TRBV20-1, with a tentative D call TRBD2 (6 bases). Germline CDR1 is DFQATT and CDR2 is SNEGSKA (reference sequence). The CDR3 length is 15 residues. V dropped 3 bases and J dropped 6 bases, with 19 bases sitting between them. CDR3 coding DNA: TGCAGTGCTAGCGGCGGGACTCCCACGGGGGATACGCAGTATTTT. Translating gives CSASGGTPTGDTQYF.

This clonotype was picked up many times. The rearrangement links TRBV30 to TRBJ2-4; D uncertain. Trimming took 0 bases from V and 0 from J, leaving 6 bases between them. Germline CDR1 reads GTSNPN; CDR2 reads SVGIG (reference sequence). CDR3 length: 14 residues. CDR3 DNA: TGTGCCTGGAGTGTAGACTTAGCCAAAAACATTCAGTACTTC. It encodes CAWSVDLAKNIQYF.

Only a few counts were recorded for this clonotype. The CDR3 region has the DNA TGTGCCAGCAGCCAAGGGAGACTCATAGACTATAACACTGAAGCTTTCTTT. Its protein is CASSQGRLIDYNTEAFF. The rearrangement uses TRBV3-1 and TRBJ1-1; D call uncertain. This CDR3 has 17 residues. In germline, CDR1 is LGHDT, CDR2 YNNKEL (reference sequence). Trimming left V 1 base short and J 2 bases short, with 17 bases between.

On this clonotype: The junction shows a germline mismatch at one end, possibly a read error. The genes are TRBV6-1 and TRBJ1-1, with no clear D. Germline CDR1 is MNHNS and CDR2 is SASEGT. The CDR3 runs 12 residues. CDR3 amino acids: CASSQMNTEAFF. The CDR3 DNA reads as TGTGCCAGCAGTCAAATGAATACTGAAGCTTTCTTT.

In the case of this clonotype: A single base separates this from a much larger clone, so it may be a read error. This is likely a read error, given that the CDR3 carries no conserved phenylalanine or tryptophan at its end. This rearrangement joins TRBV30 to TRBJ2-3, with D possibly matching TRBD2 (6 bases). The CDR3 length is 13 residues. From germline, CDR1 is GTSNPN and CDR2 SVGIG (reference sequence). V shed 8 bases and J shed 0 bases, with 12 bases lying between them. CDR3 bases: TGTGCCATTAGCGGTCCTAGCACAGATACGCAGTATTAT. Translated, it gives CAISGPSTDTQYY.

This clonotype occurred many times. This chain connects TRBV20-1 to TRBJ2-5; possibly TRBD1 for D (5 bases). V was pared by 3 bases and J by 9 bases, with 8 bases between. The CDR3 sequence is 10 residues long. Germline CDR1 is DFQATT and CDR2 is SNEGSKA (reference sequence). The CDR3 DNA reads TGCAGTGCTAGTGAAGGGGCCCAGTACTTC. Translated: CSASEGAQYF.

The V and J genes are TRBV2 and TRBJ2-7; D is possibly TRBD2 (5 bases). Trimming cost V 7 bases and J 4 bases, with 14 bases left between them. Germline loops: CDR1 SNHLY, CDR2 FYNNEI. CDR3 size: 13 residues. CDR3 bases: TGTGCCAGCAAATCCAACGGGGTTTACGAGCAGTACTTC. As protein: CASKSNGVYEQYF.

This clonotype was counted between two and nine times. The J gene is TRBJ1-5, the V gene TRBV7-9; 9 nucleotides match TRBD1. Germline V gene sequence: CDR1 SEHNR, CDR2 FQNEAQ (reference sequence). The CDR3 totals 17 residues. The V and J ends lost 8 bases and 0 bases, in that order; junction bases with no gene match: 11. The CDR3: CASLGQGSKDSNQPQHF. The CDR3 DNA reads TGTGCCAGCCTGGGACAGGGAAGTAAGGATAGCAATCAGCCCCAGCATTTT.

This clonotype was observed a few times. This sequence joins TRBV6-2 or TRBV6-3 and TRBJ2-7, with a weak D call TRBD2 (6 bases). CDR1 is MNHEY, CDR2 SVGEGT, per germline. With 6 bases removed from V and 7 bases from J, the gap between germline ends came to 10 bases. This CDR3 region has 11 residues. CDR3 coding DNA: TGTGCCAGCAGGACAGCGGGTGAGCAGTACTTC. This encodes CASRTAGEQYF.